These 24 T cell receptor beta chains originate from one sample sequenced in a study of low-dose radiotherapy and immunotherapy resistance in tumors (dated 2022 in TCRdb). These reads were obtained on an Illumina HiSeq 2500. To make first-strand cDNA, Superscript III was used along with a set of TRAV- and TRBV-specific primers so that both the TCRalpha and TCRbeta chains were covered. TCRs were amplified with Phusion for about 20 PCR cycles using a constant-region primer together with the adapter attached to the V primers. In-frame beta chains were kept once TCRdb had trimmed the public reads at Q25 with fastp and called clones with MiXCR. Every CDR3 protein is listed once, alongside the most common genes and DNA of its rows. The sample table shows under 70,000 distinct CDR3 sequences, and about a quarter are seen once. The ten largest make up approximately 6.4% of the sample. The time point tag for this specimen amounts to: after trial treatment. The treatment or condition tag for this specimen amounts to: LDRT plus nivolumab, ipilimumab, low-dose cyclophosphamide and aspirin (RACIN trial).

The sample consisted of PBMCs, taken after low-dose radiotherapy plus immunotherapy. These TCRs come from a male donor with prostate cancer.

There are many counts of this clonotype. The rearrangement uses TRBV6-5 and TRBJ2-7; TRBD1 agrees at 9 bases. V was pared by 6 bases and J by 3 bases, with 9 bases of the junction left unmatched. The germline V gene encodes CDR1 MNHEY and CDR2 SVGAGI. The CDR3 consists of 15 residues. CDR3 region: CASRRPGTGSYEQYF. In DNA, the CDR3 is TGTGCCAGCAGACGCCCAGGGACAGGGAGCTACGAGCAGTACTTC.

This clonotype was observed many times. The V call is TRBV3-1, the J call TRBJ2-3, with a possible D match to TRBD1 (5 bases). The CDR3 totals 16 residues. V lost 5 bases and J lost 10, with 25 bases in between. Germline CDR1 reads LGHDT; CDR2 reads YNNKEL (reference sequence). This CDR3 is CASSSNGAGTDFPQYF. The CDR3 bases are TGTGCCAGCAGCTCAAATGGGGCCGGAACAGATTTCCCGCAGTATTTT.

This clonotype has at least ten counts. V gene TRBV5-6 combines with J gene TRBJ1-4, with 9 bases that match TRBD1. The CDR3 has 18 amino acids. V trimming: 1 base; J trimming: 2 bases; junction bases outside the gene matches: 9. The germline V gene has CDR1 SGHDT and CDR2 YYEEEE. The CDR3: CASSLYGQGTSTNEKLFF. In DNA, the CDR3 is TGTGCCAGCAGCTTGTATGGACAGGGGACGTCTACTAATGAAAAACTGTTTTTT.

This clonotype was detected ten times or more. In DNA, the CDR3 is TGTGCCAGCAGTTACCCCTGCCTAGCGGGAGTCCCAGATACGCAGTATTTT. Translating gives CASSYPCLAGVPDTQYF. The genes are TRBV6-7 and TRBJ2-3; 10 nucleotides align to TRBD2. TRBV6-7 belongs to the ORF category, with a function that is uncertain. This CDR3 is 17 amino acids long. After removal of 2 bases from V and 4 bases from J, the junction contained 9 bases not matched to a gene.

Ten or more counts support this clonotype. The CDR3 DNA follows: TGTGCCTGGAGAGAAGGGACTAGCGGTTCCTACAATGAGCAGTTCTTC. Protein sequence: CAWREGTSGSYNEQFF. This rearrangement joins TRBV30 to TRBJ2-1, with 11 bases lining up with TRBD2. CDR1 GTSNPN and CDR2 SVGIG come from the germline V gene (reference sequence). J was trimmed by 1 base and V by 3 bases; bases with no gene match: 5. This CDR3 is 16 amino acids long.

This clonotype was counted once. The rearrangement uses TRBV29-1 and TRBJ1-1; TRBD1 matches 9 bases. The length of the CDR3 is 17 residues. Germline lookup yields CDR1 SQVTM and CDR2 ANQGSEA. V lost 4 bases and J lost 4; bases outside the gene matches: 16. CDR3 coding DNA: TGCAGCGTTGTCCCCGGGACTAGCGGGACAGGGCTCACTGAAGCTTTCTTT. Its translation: CSVVPGTSGTGLTEAFF.

Many counts were recorded for this clonotype. The V gene is TRBV6-6, the J gene TRBJ2-3, with 13 positions matching TRBD2. Trimming took 6 bases from V and 6 from J; bases not matched to a gene: 6. The CDR3 sequence is 15 residues long. Germline V gene lookup returns CDR1 MNHNY and CDR2 SVGAGI (reference sequence). Here the CDR3 reads CASRRTSGRGDTQYF. CDR3 nucleotides: TGTGCCAGCAGACGGACTAGCGGGAGAGGGGATACGCAGTATTTT.

There are many counts of this clonotype. The rearrangement links TRBV28 to TRBJ2-1; TRBD2 agrees at 9 bases. V trimming: 3 bases; J trimming: 1 base; junction bases outside the gene matches: 4. The CDR3 is 16 amino acids. CDR1 is MDHEN and CDR2 is SYDVKM in the germline V gene. CDR3 residues: CASSLSSGKSYNEQFF. As DNA, the CDR3 is TGTGCCAGCAGTTTGTCTAGCGGGAAATCCTACAATGAGCAGTTCTTC.

This clonotype has ten or more counts. The chain links TRBV7-6 to TRBJ2-3; D gene ambiguous. The germline V gene has CDR1 SGHVS and CDR2 FNYEAQ. V gave up 5 bases and J gave up 5 bases, with 11 bases separating them. The CDR3 consists of 13 residues. This CDR3 reads CASSVDVGDTQYF. The CDR3, as DNA: TGTGCCAGCAGCGTAGATGTCGGAGATACGCAGTATTTT.

The gene calls are TRBV20-1 and TRBJ2-1; 7 bases map to TRBD2. The CDR3 has 13 amino acids. The germline V gene encodes CDR1 DFQATT and CDR2 SNEGSKA (reference sequence). V shed 5 bases and J 2 bases; nucleotides not matched to a gene: 3. In DNA form, the CDR3 reads TGCAGTGCTGGGGGGGGGACCTACAATGAGCAGTTCTTC. It encodes CSAGGGTYNEQFF.

This clonotype came up many times. This sequence joins TRBV7-6 and TRBJ2-7; perhaps TRBD2 as D (5 bases). The length of the CDR3 is 15 residues. CDR1 and CDR2 from the germline V gene are SGHVS and FNYEAQ. V shed 5 bases and J shed 2 bases, with 16 bases lying between them. The CDR3 region has the DNA TGTGCCAGCAGCGCCCGACCGGGAAAAACCTACGAGCAGTACTTC. It specifies CASSARPGKTYEQYF.

This clonotype was counted ten times or more. V is TRBV7-8 and J is TRBJ2-5; D is undetermined. Germline CDR1 reads SGHVS; CDR2 reads FQNEAQ. V was pared by 5 bases and J by 2 bases, with 12 bases between. This CDR3 region has 14 residues. The CDR3 DNA follows: TGTGCCAGCAGCCACCGGCGGCAGCAAGAGACCCAGTACTTC. Encoded protein: CASSHRRQQETQYF.

The gene calls are TRBV10-3 and TRBJ2-2, with TRBD2 identical over 8 bases. Germline V gives CDR1 ENHRY, CDR2 SYGVKD. This CDR3 has 13 amino acids. The V gene end was trimmed by 3 bases and the J gene end by 8 bases; junction bases not matched to a gene: 2. The CDR3 DNA reads TGTGCCATCAGTGACGCGGGGGGTGGGGAGCTGTTTTTT. This gives the protein CAISDAGGGELFF.

Many counts were recorded for this clonotype. The chain combines TRBV6-2 or TRBV6-3 with TRBJ2-7, with a possible D match to TRBD2 (6 bases). The CDR3 runs to 11 residues. The V and J ends lost 6 bases and 6 bases respectively, with 9 bases between them. CDR1 and CDR2 from the germline V gene are MNHEY and SVGEGT. The CDR3 nucleotides are TGTGCCAGCAGCGGACTATCCGAGCAGTACTTC. Translation gives CASSGLSEQYF.

In this sample, this clonotype turned up many times. A far larger clone is one base from this, pointing to a likely read error. The V and J genes are TRBV25-1 and TRBJ2-1; possibly TRBD1 for D (7 bases). Germline lookup yields CDR1 MGHDK and CDR2 SYGVNS. V was clipped by 8 bases and J by 10 bases, with 18 bases between them. The CDR3 sequence is 13 residues long. The DNA for the CDR3 is TGTGCCAGCGGCGGGGACAGTAGCTACGAGCAGTTCTTC. Its protein is CASGGDSSYEQFF.

Notes on this clonotype: A much more abundant neighbour one base away suggests this may be a read error. The V gene is TRBV7-6, the J gene TRBJ2-5, with D perhaps given as TRBD1 or TRBD2 (5 bases each). The germline CDR1 and CDR2 sequences are SGHVS and FNYEAQ. V was clipped by 5 bases and J by 4 bases, with 23 bases between them. This CDR3 has 17 amino acids. CDR3: CASSLVSLVEGPETQYF. For the CDR3, the DNA is TGTGCCAGCAGCCTCGTGTCGCTTGTAGAGGGGCCAGAGACCCAGTACTTC.

This clonotype was observed many times. The chain couples TRBV7-2 to TRBJ2-5; tentatively, D is TRBD2 (5 bases). The germline V gene encodes CDR1 SGHTA and CDR2 FQGNSA. This CDR3 has 13 amino acids. V was trimmed by 4 bases and J by 7 bases, leaving 13 bases between them. The CDR3 DNA is TGTGCCAGCAGCTCCTCCGGAGGATGGACCCAGTACTTC. This codes for CASSSSGGWTQYF.

This clonotype was seen repeatedly, ten times or more. The chain is built from TRBV19 and TRBJ2-6; TRBD1 might be the D (5 bases). Germline CDR1 reads LNHDA; CDR2 reads SQIVND (reference sequence). The CDR3 spans 15 residues. V dropped 5 bases and J dropped 4 bases, with 12 bases sitting between them. The CDR3 protein is CASSPGLRGANVLTF. DNA of the CDR3: TGTGCCAGTAGTCCAGGGCTTCGGGGGGCCAACGTCCTGACTTTC.

This clonotype was recorded many times. The V gene is TRBV18, the J gene TRBJ1-1; 8 nucleotides line up with TRBD1. The CDR3 extends over 16 amino acids. The J segment lost 5 bases and the V segment lost 3 bases, leaving 11 bases of the junction unmatched. Germline V gene sequence: CDR1 KGHSH, CDR2 LQKENI. CDR3 protein: CASSPKIQGDGTEAFF. In DNA, the CDR3 is TGTGCCAGCTCACCGAAAATACAGGGGGATGGTACTGAAGCTTTCTTT.

A remark on this clonotype: A much larger clone lies a single base off, so this may be a read error. The chain links TRBV30 to TRBJ2-1, with D unclear. Germline V gives CDR1 GTSNPN, CDR2 SVGIG (reference sequence). Trimming pared 2 bases from V and 10 bases from J, leaving 15 bases between. This CDR3 contains 13 residues. The CDR3 DNA sequence: TGTGCCTGGAGTACATACAACTCCTACGAGCAGTTCTTC. It translates to CAWSTYNSYEQFF.

Many counts were recorded for this clonotype. The V and J genes are TRBV7-8 and TRBJ2-1; 7 bases align to TRBD2. The trim removed 3 bases at V and 4 bases at J, leaving 12 bases unmatched. Germline assignment: CDR1 SGHVS and CDR2 FQNEAQ. This CDR3 comprises 17 residues. The CDR3 DNA is TGTGCCAGCAGCTTGGGCGGGAGCCCAAACTTATACAATGAGCAGTTCTTC. This gives the protein CASSLGGSPNLYNEQFF.

The chain joins TRBV6-2 or TRBV6-3 to TRBJ2-1, with a tentative D call TRBD2 (6 bases). Germline V gives CDR1 MNHEY, CDR2 SVGEGT. The V end was cut by 6 bases, the J end by 12 bases, with 12 bases between. CDR3 length: 11 amino acids. Here the CDR3 reads CASRGAEGQFF. Here the CDR3 DNA reads TGTGCCAGCAGAGGGGCGGAGGGGCAGTTCTTC.

In its sample, this clonotype was seen many times. The chain recombines TRBV6-6 with TRBJ2-7; D unresolved. Germline CDR1 is MNHNY and CDR2 is SVGAGI (reference sequence). The CDR3 has 13 residues. Trimming took 2 bases from V and 6 from J, leaving 11 bases between them. The DNA for the CDR3 is TGTGCCAGCAGTTACGTAGGACCCCGCGAGCAGTACTTC. Its protein is CASSYVGPREQYF.

This clonotype was seen repeatedly, ten times or more. The chain recombines TRBV7-6 with TRBJ2-7; no firm D call. V gave up 4 bases and J gave up 3 bases, with 16 bases separating them. This CDR3 is 15 amino acids long. CDR1 is SGHVS and CDR2 is FNYEAQ in the germline V gene. CDR3 region: CASSSPEIADYEQYF. For the CDR3, the DNA is TGTGCCAGCAGCTCCCCGGAGATAGCTGACTACGAGCAGTACTTC.